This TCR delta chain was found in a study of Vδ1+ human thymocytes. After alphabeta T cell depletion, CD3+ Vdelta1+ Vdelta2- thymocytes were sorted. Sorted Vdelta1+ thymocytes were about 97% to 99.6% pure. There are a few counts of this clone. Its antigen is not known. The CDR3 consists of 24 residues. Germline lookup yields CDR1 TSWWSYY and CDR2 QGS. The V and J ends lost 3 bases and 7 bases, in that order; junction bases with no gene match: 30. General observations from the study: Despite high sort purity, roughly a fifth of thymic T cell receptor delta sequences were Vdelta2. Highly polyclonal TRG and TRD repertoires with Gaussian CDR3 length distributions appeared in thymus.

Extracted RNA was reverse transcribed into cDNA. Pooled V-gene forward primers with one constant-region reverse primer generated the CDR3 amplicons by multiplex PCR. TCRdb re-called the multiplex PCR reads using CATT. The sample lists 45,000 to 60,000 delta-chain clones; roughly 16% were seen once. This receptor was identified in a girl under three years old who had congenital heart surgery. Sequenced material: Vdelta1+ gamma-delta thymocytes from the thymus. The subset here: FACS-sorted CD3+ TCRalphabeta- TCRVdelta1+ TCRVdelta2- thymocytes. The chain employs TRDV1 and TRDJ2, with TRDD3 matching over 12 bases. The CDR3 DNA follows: TGTGCTCTTGGGGACCAAAAATATACCTTCCTGAATCCTTCTGGGGGATACGCAGAAGCACAACTCTTCTTT. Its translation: CALGDQKYTFLNPSGGYAEAQLFF.